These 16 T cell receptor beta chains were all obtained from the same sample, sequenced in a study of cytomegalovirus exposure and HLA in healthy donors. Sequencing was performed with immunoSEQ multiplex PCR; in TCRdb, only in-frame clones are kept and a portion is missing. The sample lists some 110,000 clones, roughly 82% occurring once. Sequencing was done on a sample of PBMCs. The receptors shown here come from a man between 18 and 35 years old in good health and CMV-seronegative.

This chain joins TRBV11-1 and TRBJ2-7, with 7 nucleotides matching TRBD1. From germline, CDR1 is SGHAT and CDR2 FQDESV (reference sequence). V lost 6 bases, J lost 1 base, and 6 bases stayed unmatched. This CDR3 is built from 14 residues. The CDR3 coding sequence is TGTGCCAGCAGACAGGGGATTGAGTCCTACGAGCAGTACTTC. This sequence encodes CASRQGIESYEQYF.

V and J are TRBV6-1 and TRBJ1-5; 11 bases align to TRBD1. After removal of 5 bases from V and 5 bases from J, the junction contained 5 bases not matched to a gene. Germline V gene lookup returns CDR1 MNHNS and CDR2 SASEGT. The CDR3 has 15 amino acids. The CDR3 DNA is TGTGCCAGCAGTTTCTGGGACAGGGGGGATCAGCCCCAGCATTTT. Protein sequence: CASSFWDRGDQPQHF.

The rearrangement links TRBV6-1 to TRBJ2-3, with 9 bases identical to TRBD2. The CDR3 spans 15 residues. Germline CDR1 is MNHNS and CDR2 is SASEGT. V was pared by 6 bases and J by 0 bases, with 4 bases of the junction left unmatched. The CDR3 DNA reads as TGTGCCAGCAGGCGACTAGCGGCAAGCACAGATACGCAGTATTTT. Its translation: CASRRLAASTDTQYF.

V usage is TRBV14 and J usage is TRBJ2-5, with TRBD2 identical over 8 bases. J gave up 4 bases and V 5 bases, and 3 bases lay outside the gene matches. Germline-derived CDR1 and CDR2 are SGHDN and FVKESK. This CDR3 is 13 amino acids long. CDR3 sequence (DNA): TGTGCCAGCAGCAGGGGACTAGTAGAGACCCAGTACTTC. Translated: CASSRGLVETQYF.

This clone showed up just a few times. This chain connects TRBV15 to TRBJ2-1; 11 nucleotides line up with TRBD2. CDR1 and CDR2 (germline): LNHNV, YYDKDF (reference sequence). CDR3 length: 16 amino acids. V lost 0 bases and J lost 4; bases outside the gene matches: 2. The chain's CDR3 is CATSRDSGGVYNEQFF. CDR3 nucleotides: TGTGCCACCAGCAGAGATAGCGGGGGGGTATACAATGAGCAGTTCTTC.

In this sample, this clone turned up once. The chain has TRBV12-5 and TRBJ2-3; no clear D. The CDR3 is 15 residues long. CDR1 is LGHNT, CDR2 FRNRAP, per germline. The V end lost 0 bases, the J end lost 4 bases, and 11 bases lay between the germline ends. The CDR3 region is CASGLVKLRADTQYF. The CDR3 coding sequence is TGTGCTAGTGGTTTGGTAAAGTTACGGGCAGATACGCAGTATTTT. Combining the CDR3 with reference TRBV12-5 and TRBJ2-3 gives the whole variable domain DARVTQTPRHKVTEMGQEVTMRCQPILGHNTVFWYRQTMMQGLELLAYFRNRAPLDDSGMPKDRFSAEMPDATLATLKIQPSEPRDSAVYFCASGLVKLRADTQYFGPGTRLTVL.

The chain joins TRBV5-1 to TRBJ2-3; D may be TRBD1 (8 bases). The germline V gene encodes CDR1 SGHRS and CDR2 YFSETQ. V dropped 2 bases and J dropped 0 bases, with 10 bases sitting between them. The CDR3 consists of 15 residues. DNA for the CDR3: TGCGCCAGCAGCTTACAGGGGGGGAGCACAGATACGCAGTATTTT. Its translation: CASSLQGGSTDTQYF.

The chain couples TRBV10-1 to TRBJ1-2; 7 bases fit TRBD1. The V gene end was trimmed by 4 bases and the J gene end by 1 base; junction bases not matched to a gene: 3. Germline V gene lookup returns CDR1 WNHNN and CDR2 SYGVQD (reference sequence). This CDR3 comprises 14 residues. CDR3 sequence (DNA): TGCGCCAGCAGTGGACAGGGTGGTAACTATGGCTACACCTTC. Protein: CASSGQGGNYGYTF.

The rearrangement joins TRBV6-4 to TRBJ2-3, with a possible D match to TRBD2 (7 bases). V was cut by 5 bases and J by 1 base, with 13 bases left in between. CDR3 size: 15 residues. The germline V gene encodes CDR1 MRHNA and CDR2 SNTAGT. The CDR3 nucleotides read TGTGCCAGCAGTTTAGGGGGGGCCGGCACAGATACGCAGTATTTT. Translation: CASSLGGAGTDTQYF.

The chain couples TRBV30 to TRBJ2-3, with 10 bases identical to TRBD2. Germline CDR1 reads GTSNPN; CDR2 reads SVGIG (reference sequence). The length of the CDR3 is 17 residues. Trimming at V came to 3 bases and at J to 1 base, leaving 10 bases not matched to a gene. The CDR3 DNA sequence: TGTGCCTGGAGCCCGATGGTGAGCGGGAGGGGCACAGATACGCAGTATTTT. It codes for CAWSPMVSGRGTDTQYF. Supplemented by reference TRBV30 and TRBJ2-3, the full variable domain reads SQTIHQWPATLVQPVGSPLSLECTVEGTSNPNLYWYRQAAGRGLQLLFYSVGIGQISSEVPQNLSASRPQDRQFILSSKKLLLSDSGFYLCAWSPMVSGRGTDTQYFGPGTRLTVL.

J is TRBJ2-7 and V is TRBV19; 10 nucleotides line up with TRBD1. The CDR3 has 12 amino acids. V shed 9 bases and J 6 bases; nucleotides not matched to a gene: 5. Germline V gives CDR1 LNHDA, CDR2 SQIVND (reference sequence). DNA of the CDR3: TGTGCCAGCGGGACAGGGGTTTTCGAGCAGTACTTC. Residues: CASGTGVFEQYF.

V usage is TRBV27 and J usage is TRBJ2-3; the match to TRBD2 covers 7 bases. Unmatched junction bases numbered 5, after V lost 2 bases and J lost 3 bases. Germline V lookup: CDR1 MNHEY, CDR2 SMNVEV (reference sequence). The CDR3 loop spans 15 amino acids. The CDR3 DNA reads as TGTGCCAGCAGTTTAGGGGACTACCAAACAGATACGCAGTATTTT. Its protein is CASSLGDYQTDTQYF.

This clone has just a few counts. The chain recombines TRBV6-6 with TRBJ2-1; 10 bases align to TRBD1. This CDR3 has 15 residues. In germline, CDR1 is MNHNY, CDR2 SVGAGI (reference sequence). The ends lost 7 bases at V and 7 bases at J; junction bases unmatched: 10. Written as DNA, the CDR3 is TGTGCCAGCACCCTCGGGACAGGGGTAGGAAATGAGCAGTTCTTC. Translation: CASTLGTGVGNEQFF.

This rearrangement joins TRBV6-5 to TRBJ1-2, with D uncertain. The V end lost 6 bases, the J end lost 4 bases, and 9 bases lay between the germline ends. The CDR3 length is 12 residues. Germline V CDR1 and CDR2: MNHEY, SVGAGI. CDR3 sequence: CASSTGAYGYTF. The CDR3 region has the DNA TGTGCCAGCAGCACTGGAGCCTATGGCTACACCTTC.

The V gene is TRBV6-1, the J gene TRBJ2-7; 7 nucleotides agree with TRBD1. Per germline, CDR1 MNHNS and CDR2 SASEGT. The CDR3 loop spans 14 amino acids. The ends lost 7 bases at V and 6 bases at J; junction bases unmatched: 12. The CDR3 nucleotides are TGTGCCAGCATAGTTCCACAGGGGCCAGGCGAGCAGTACTTC. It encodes CASIVPQGPGEQYF.

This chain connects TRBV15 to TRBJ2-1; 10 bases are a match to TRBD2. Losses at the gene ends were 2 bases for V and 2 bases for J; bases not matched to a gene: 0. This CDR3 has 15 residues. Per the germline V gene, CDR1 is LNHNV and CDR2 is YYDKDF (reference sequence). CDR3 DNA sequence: TGTGCCACCAGCAGACTAGCGGGAGCCTACAATGAGCAGTTCTTC. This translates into CATSRLAGAYNEQFF.